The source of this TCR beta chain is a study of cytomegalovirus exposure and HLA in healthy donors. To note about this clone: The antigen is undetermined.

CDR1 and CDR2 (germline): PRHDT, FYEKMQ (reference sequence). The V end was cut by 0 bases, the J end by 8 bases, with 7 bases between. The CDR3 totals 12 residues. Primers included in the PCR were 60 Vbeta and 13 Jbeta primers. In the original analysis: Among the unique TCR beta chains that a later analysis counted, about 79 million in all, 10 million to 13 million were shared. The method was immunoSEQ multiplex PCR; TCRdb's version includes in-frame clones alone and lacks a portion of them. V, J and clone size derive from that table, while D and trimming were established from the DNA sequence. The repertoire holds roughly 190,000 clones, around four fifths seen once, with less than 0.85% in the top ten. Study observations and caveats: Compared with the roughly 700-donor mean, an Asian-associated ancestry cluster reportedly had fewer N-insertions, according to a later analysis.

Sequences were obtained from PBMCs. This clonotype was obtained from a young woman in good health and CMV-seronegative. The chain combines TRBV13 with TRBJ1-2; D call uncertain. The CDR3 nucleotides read TGTGCCAGCAGCTTAGGCCTTCAGGGCTACACCTTC. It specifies CASSLGLQGYTF.